A single sample gave rise to the 9 T cell receptor beta chains below, sequenced in a study of blood T cell repertoires in COVID-19. The table came from immunoSEQ multiplex PCR; TCRdb's copy has only in-frame clones and leaves some out. The table has around 270,000 clones, 75% to 90% seen once. Sequencing input: PBMCs or T cells enriched from blood (not recorded which). These receptors came from a woman in her 30s who had recovered from COVID-19.

V gene TRBV7-3 combines with J gene TRBJ2-5; D not certain. The germline V and J ends were trimmed by 2 bases and 2 bases, with 9 bases remaining between them. The CDR3 runs 14 residues. Germline CDR1 and CDR2: SGHTA and FQGTGA. The CDR3: CASSLSGDQETQYF. In nucleotides, the CDR3 is TGTGCCAGCAGCTTATCAGGCGATCAAGAGACCCAGTACTTC.

This chain connects TRBV7-2 to TRBJ2-4, with TRBD1 identical over 7 bases. The germline V gene encodes CDR1 SGHTA and CDR2 FQGNSA. CDR3 length: 15 residues. The V gene end was trimmed by 4 bases and the J gene end by 7 bases; junction bases not matched to a gene: 10. CDR3 coding DNA: TGTGCCAGCAGCTCCGACAGGGCCTTAAAGAACATTCAGTACTTC. Amino acid sequence: CASSSDRALKNIQYF.

About this clone itself: Additional DNA sequences in this sample encode the identical CDR3. J is TRBJ2-7 and V is TRBV15; a possible D gene is TRBD1 (6 bases). V was clipped by 0 bases and J by 7 bases, with 13 bases between them. The CDR3 spans 14 residues. Germline V gives CDR1 LNHNV, CDR2 YYDKDF (reference sequence). The chain's CDR3 is CATSRDRGFVEQYF. Here the CDR3 DNA reads TGTGCCACCAGCAGAGATAGGGGGTTTGTGGAGCAGTACTTC.

This chain joins TRBV30 and TRBJ1-2; 8 bases map to TRBD1. Germline V gene sequence: CDR1 GTSNPN, CDR2 SVGIG (reference sequence). The V and J ends lost 7 bases and 6 bases, in that order; junction bases with no gene match: 10. This CDR3 contains 13 residues. The CDR3 spells CASQGQGGNGYTF. For the CDR3, the DNA is TGTGCCTCCCAAGGACAGGGAGGCAATGGCTACACCTTC. The full variable domain, its missing parts supplied by reference TRBV30 and TRBJ1-2, is SQTIHQWPATLVQPVGSPLSLECTVEGTSNPNLYWYRQAAGRGLQLLFYSVGIGQISSEVPQNLSASRPQDRQFILSSKKLLLSDSGFYLCASQGQGGNGYTFGSGTRLTVV.

The genes are TRBV15 and TRBJ2-4; possible D gene TRBD1, 6 bases. CDR1 is LNHNV and CDR2 is YYDKDF in the germline V gene (reference sequence). CDR3 length equals 15 residues. V was clipped by 5 bases and J by 6 bases, with 17 bases between them. The CDR3 loop is CATSQDLDSLNIQYF. CDR3 coding DNA: TGTGCCACCAGCCAAGACCTGGACAGTTTAAACATTCAGTACTTC.

The V gene is TRBV14, the J gene TRBJ1-2; TRBD1 matches at 8 bases. CDR1 SGHDN and CDR2 FVKESK come from the germline V gene. The J segment lost 7 bases and the V segment lost 1 base, leaving 14 bases of the junction unmatched. The CDR3 is made up of 17 amino acids. The chain's CDR3 is CASSQGAGGGKFLGYTF. CDR3 in DNA: TGTGCCAGCAGCCAAGGGGCAGGGGGCGGGAAGTTCCTTGGCTACACCTTC. Full variable domain (missing parts from reference TRBV14 and TRBJ1-2): EAGVTQFPSHSVIEKGQTVTLRCDPISGHDNLYWYRRVMGKEIKFLLHFVKESKQDESGMPNNRFLAERTGGTYSTLKVQPAELEDSGVYFCASSQGAGGGKFLGYTFGSGTRLTVV.

This sequence joins TRBV6-5 and TRBJ2-1; weak D call: TRBD2 (5 bases). CDR1 and CDR2 from the germline V gene are MNHEY and SVGAGI. Trimming shortened V by 6 bases and J by 10 bases, and 19 bases separated the two germline ends. The CDR3 totals 14 residues. The CDR3 nucleotides read TGTGCCAGCAGCCCCGGGGAAACGGCAGTCGAGCAGTTCTTC. Translating gives CASSPGETAVEQFF.

The V and J genes are TRBV5-1 and TRBJ2-1; the match to TRBD2 covers 7 bases. CDR3 size: 13 residues. V lost 0 bases and J lost 6; bases outside the gene matches: 0. Germline loops: CDR1 SGHRS, CDR2 YFSETQ. CDR3 nucleotides: TGCGCCAGCAGCTTGGCGGGGGGCAATGAGCAGTTCTTC. The encoded protein is CASSLAGGNEQFF. Full variable domain (rest looked up from reference TRBV5-1 and TRBJ2-1): KAGVTQTPRYLIKTRGQQVTLSCSPISGHRSVSWYQQTPGQGLQFLFEYFSETQRNKGNFPGRFSGRQFSNSRSEMNVSTLELGDSALYLCASSLAGGNEQFFGPGTRLTVL.

This chain connects TRBV19 to TRBJ2-3, with a possible D match to TRBD2 (5 bases). Trimming pared 3 bases from V and 4 bases from J, leaving 8 bases between. The CDR3 has 13 residues. Germline lookup yields CDR1 LNHDA and CDR2 SQIVND (reference sequence). For the CDR3, the DNA is TGTGCCAGTAGTATTGGAGGTGCAGATACGCAGTATTTT. It is translated as CASSIGGADTQYF.